What follows are 29 T cell receptor beta chains derived from one specimen sequenced in a study of T cell repertoires in aging, cancer and after chemotherapy. Peripheral blood genomic DNA, not sorted cells or RNA, was the template. Multiplex touch-down PCR with TRB-A/B primers amplified rearranged V-D-J TRB sequences. One entry per CDR3 protein, called by TCRdb with MiXCR from the multiplex PCR reads. The sample lists 10,000 to 15,000 distinct CDR3 sequences; roughly 36% were seen once. The sample comprised blood. These receptors all stem from a human donor in good health. The donor label of this sample is uncertain.

This clonotype is termed medium-sized. V usage is TRBV15 and J usage is TRBJ2-5, with TRBD2 matching 11 bases. Germline trimming cut 0 bases from V and 5 bases from J; bases unmatched to any gene: 2. Germline loops: CDR1 LNHNV, CDR2 YYDKDF (reference sequence). The CDR3 consists of 15 residues. The CDR3 protein is CATSRDSGGAETQYF. The CDR3 bases are TGTGCCACCAGCAGAGATAGCGGGGGGGCGGAGACCCAGTACTTC.

This clonotype was recorded a few times. The V gene is TRBV27, the J gene TRBJ1-1; TRBD1 matches at 8 bases. The CDR3 consists of 15 residues. Germline loops: CDR1 MNHEY, CDR2 SMNVEV (reference sequence). V shed 5 bases, J shed 3 bases, and the junction held 8 bases outside the gene matches. The CDR3 spells CASSPYSTGDTEAFF. In DNA, the CDR3 is TGTGCCAGCAGTCCTTACTCGACAGGGGACACTGAAGCTTTCTTT.

This chain connects TRBV6-2 or TRBV6-3 to TRBJ2-3; the match to TRBD1 covers 7 bases. This CDR3 contains 14 residues. Germline values: CDR1 MNHEY, CDR2 SVGEGT. V lost 6 bases, J lost 3 bases, and 6 bases stayed unmatched. CDR3 residues: CASRFRQGTDTQYF. CDR3 DNA sequence: TGTGCCAGCAGATTTCGACAGGGAACAGATACGCAGTATTTT.

This clonotype has just one count. The rearrangement uses TRBV6-4 and TRBJ1-4; D is unclear. V lost 6 bases and J lost 7, with 6 bases in between. The CDR3 sequence is 11 residues long. Looked up from germline, CDR1 is MRHNA and CDR2 is SNTAGT. The CDR3 DNA is TGTGCCAGCAGGTCGGTTGAAAAACTGTTTTTT. It is translated as CASRSVEKLFF.

This clonotype has more than one count but fewer than ten. The rearrangement joins TRBV30 to TRBJ2-5; 7 bases are shared with TRBD1. The CDR3 is 14 residues long. Germline CDR1 is GTSNPN and CDR2 is SVGIG (reference sequence). V was clipped by 7 bases and J by 5 bases; unmatched bases: 13. The CDR3 DNA reads as TGTGCCTCCCTACCACAGGGGAATCTGGAGACCCAGTACTTC. Protein product: CASLPQGNLETQYF.

Judged by abundance, this clonotype is medium-sized. The chain couples TRBV27 to TRBJ2-3; D remains unclear. Germline loops: CDR1 MNHEY, CDR2 SMNVEV (reference sequence). The CDR3 sequence is 12 residues long. The ends were cut back, 0 bases at V and 5 bases at J, with 3 bases in the middle. The CDR3 DNA reads as TGTGCCAGCAGTTTATCGAGAGATACGCAGTATTTT. This translates into CASSLSRDTQYF.

By sample share, this clonotype is medium-sized. The chain recombines TRBV11-3 with TRBJ1-2; D is ambiguous. The CDR3 length is 13 residues. Germline values: CDR1 SGHNT, CDR2 YENEEA. Trimming took off 5 bases at V and 8 bases at J, with 15 bases between the two ends. The CDR3 protein is CASSADPFGGYTF. The CDR3 bases are TGTGCCAGCAGCGCGGACCCGTTTGGAGGCTACACCTTC.

The genes are TRBV7-9 and TRBJ2-1; 9 bases map to TRBD1. V shed 5 bases, J shed 9 bases, and the junction held 5 bases outside the gene matches. The CDR3 has 13 residues. Germline CDR1 SEHNR, CDR2 FQNEAQ (reference sequence). CDR3 sequence: CASSPTGGIEQFF. For the CDR3, the DNA is TGTGCCAGCAGCCCAACAGGGGGCATTGAGCAGTTCTTC.

The CDR3 is CATSDSPGPETQYF. Here the CDR3 DNA reads TGTGCCACCAGTGATTCGCCCGGGCCCGAGACCCAGTACTTC. The chain is built from TRBV24-1 and TRBJ2-5; D not resolved. The V and J ends lost 2 bases and 5 bases respectively, with 11 bases between them. This CDR3 is built from 14 residues. CDR1 and CDR2 from the germline V gene are KGHDR and SFDVKD.

The genes are TRBV15 and TRBJ2-1; 9 bases fit TRBD2. With V trimmed by 5 bases and J by 4 bases, 9 bases remained unmatched. CDR1 and CDR2 from the germline V gene are LNHNV and YYDKDF (reference sequence). The CDR3 is 16 amino acids. CDR3: CATSPEVLAGYNEQFF. The CDR3 nucleotides read TGTGCCACCAGCCCAGAAGTACTAGCGGGTTACAATGAGCAGTTCTTC.

This clonotype has just a few counts. This chain uses TRBV10-3 with TRBJ2-5, with 12 bases fitting TRBD2. Trimming took 6 bases from V and 5 from J; bases not matched to a gene: 7. Germline CDR1 and CDR2: ENHRY and SYGVKD. The CDR3 extends over 15 amino acids. This chain's CDR3 is CAISLTSGGTETQYF. CDR3 nucleotide sequence: TGTGCCATCAGCCTCACTAGCGGGGGGACGGAGACCCAGTACTTC.

The V gene is TRBV5-4, the J gene TRBJ2-2, with D unresolved. There are 15 residues in the CDR3. Germline CDR1 SGHNT, CDR2 YYREEE (reference sequence). V was cut by 2 bases and J by 4 bases, with 12 bases left in between. Here the CDR3 reads CASSLGRRGTGELFF. In DNA, the CDR3 is TGTGCCAGCAGCTTAGGTAGGAGAGGCACCGGGGAGCTGTTTTTT.

The chain employs TRBV15 and TRBJ2-7; the match to TRBD2 covers 7 bases. This CDR3 has 15 amino acids. Losses at the gene ends were 0 bases for V and 7 bases for J; bases not matched to a gene: 9. The germline V gene has CDR1 LNHNV and CDR2 YYDKDF (reference sequence). DNA of the CDR3: TGTGCCACCAGCAGAGATCTACGCGGGAGTGGGGAGCAGTACTTC. Residues: CATSRDLRGSGEQYF.

The rearrangement links TRBV6-6 to TRBJ2-1, with D tentatively TRBD1 or TRBD2 (5 bases each). Deletions cut 5 bases from V and 10 bases from J, with 12 bases between. The CDR3 consists of 12 residues. In germline, CDR1 is MNHNY, CDR2 SVGAGI (reference sequence). This CDR3 is CASSGTGFEQFF. The CDR3 DNA is TGTGCCAGCAGTGGGACGGGGTTCGAGCAGTTCTTC.

The V call is TRBV11-3, the J call TRBJ1-1, with a possible D match to TRBD1 (5 bases). The CDR3 runs to 14 residues. The V gene's germline CDR1 is SGHNT and CDR2 YENEEA. The V end was cut by 1 base, the J end by 1 base, with 7 bases between. CDR3 region: CASSLGTGNTEAFF. The CDR3 coding sequence is TGTGCCAGCAGCTTAGGAACAGGGAACACTGAAGCTTTCTTT.

The gene calls are TRBV27 and TRBJ2-3, with a weak D call TRBD2 (5 bases). This CDR3 has 16 amino acids. Germline V lookup: CDR1 MNHEY, CDR2 SMNVEV (reference sequence). V lost 5 bases, J lost 1 base, and 16 bases lay in between. DNA for the CDR3: TGTGCCAGCAGTGGCCCTGCGGTGAGGGGCACAGATACGCAGTATTTT. Protein product: CASSGPAVRGTDTQYF.

The chain links TRBV24-1 to TRBJ2-3; no firm D call. V was cut by 0 bases and J by 2 bases, with 5 bases left in between. Germline CDR1 KGHDR, CDR2 SFDVKD. The CDR3 runs to 14 residues. CDR3 nucleotides: TGTGCCACCAGTGATTTGGCCCTCACAGATACGCAGTATTTT. Protein: CATSDLALTDTQYF.

This clonotype was observed a handful of times. The chain combines TRBV12-3 or TRBV12-4 with TRBJ2-1, with 11 bases identical to TRBD2. The CDR3 is 15 amino acids. V lost 6 bases and J lost 6; bases outside the gene matches: 7. The DNA of the CDR3 is TGTGCCAGCAGACTAACTAGCGGGGGACTCAATGAGCAGTTCTTC. Protein product: CASRLTSGGLNEQFF.

The rearrangement links TRBV10-3 to TRBJ1-5; no firm D call. The CDR3 is 13 residues long. V was cut by 7 bases and J by 7 bases, with 14 bases left in between. The V gene's germline CDR1 is ENHRY and CDR2 SYGVKD. The CDR3 region is CAITLVGGQPQHF. The CDR3, as DNA: TGTGCCATCACCTTAGTGGGCGGCCAGCCCCAGCATTTT.

The table lists this clonotype with a few counts. The chain links TRBV15 to TRBJ1-1; D remains ambiguous. This CDR3 comprises 13 residues. The V end lost 0 bases, the J end lost 5 bases, and 7 bases lay between the germline ends. Per the germline V gene, CDR1 is LNHNV and CDR2 is YYDKDF (reference sequence). Here the CDR3 DNA reads TGTGCCACCAGCAGAGAGGTGGGGACTGAAGCTTTCTTT. Translated, it gives CATSREVGTEAFF.

Of note for this clonotype: At one of its ends the junction is not consistent with the germline gene, which may arise from a read error. The genes are TRBV18 and TRBJ2-3; 9 positions agree with TRBD2. CDR3 length equals 16 residues. Germline V gives CDR1 KGHSH, CDR2 LQKENI. For the CDR3, the DNA is TGTGACAGCTCACCTGGTAGCGGGAGTAGCACAGATACGCAGTATTTT. Amino acids: CDSSPGSGSSTDTQYF.

The V gene is TRBV6-1, the J gene TRBJ1-4; D is uncertain. Trimming stripped 5 bases from V and 0 bases from J, with 13 bases between. From germline, CDR1 is MNHNS and CDR2 SASEGT. The CDR3 extends over 16 amino acids. The CDR3 here is CASSYSTLPTNEKLFF. Here the CDR3 DNA reads TGTGCCAGCAGTTACTCCACTCTTCCAACTAATGAAAAACTGTTTTTT.

By sample share, this clonotype is medium-sized. The chain combines TRBV29-1 with TRBJ1-2; D might be TRBD1 (6 bases). Germline values: CDR1 SQVTM, CDR2 ANQGSEA. V lost 6 bases and J 3 bases, leaving 11 bases between the germline ends. The CDR3 runs 12 residues. In nucleotides, the CDR3 is TGCAGCGTATCAGGGGATTACTATGGCTACACCTTC. Its translation is CSVSGDYYGYTF.

This clonotype was counted only a few times. The V gene is TRBV7-2, the J gene TRBJ2-7; D may be TRBD2 (6 bases). This CDR3 has 16 residues. Trimming removed 4 bases from V and 3 bases from J, with 19 bases in between. CDR1 is SGHTA and CDR2 is FQGNSA in the germline V gene. The CDR3 region has the DNA TGTGCCAGCAGCTCGTGGGGATTCGCTAGCGACTACGAGCAGTACTTC. It specifies CASSSWGFASDYEQYF.

This clonotype was observed a few times. The chain links TRBV19 to TRBJ2-1; no reliable D call. Trimming stripped 3 bases from V and 8 bases from J, with 17 bases between. CDR3 length: 15 amino acids. In germline, CDR1 is LNHDA, CDR2 SQIVND (reference sequence). The CDR3 DNA sequence: TGTGCCAGTAGTATCCGTAGAATCCAAGGTGATGAGCAGTTCTTC. Protein: CASSIRRIQGDEQFF.

Comments on this clonotype: Relative to the germline gene, one junction end is altered; a read error may explain this. V is TRBV5-5 and J is TRBJ2-1; 8 positions agree with TRBD1. The CDR3 consists of 13 residues. Germline CDR1 SGHKS, CDR2 YYEKEE (reference sequence). The CDR3 loop is CASSTQQGDEQFF. CDR3 DNA: TGCGCCAGCAGCACCCAACAGGGGGATGAGCAGTTCTTC.

This clonotype was seen only a few times. V is TRBV12-3 or TRBV12-4 and J is TRBJ1-5; D remains unclear. The germline V and J ends were trimmed by 5 bases and 3 bases, with 5 bases remaining between them. The CDR3 extends over 12 amino acids. The CDR3 bases are TGTGCCAGCAGTCGGGACAATCAGCCCCAGCATTTT. Its translation is CASSRDNQPQHF.

By sample share, this clonotype is medium-sized. The chain recombines TRBV19 with TRBJ2-3; 7 positions agree with TRBD1. The J segment lost 2 bases and the V segment lost 7 bases, leaving 6 bases of the junction unmatched. This CDR3 spans 14 amino acids. The germline V gene encodes CDR1 LNHDA and CDR2 SQIVND (reference sequence). The CDR3: CASTLDRNTDTQYF. CDR3 nucleotide sequence: TGTGCCAGTACCCTGGACAGGAACACAGATACGCAGTATTTT.

The gene calls are TRBV6-4 and TRBJ2-3; D uncertain. The V gene lost 8 bases and the J gene lost 5 bases, with 14 bases spanning the gap. The CDR3 sequence is 13 residues long. CDR1 and CDR2 (germline): MRHNA, SNTAGT. The CDR3 DNA reads TGTGCCAGCGGAGAGAAAGAGGAAGATACGCAGTATTTT. Translating gives CASGEKEEDTQYF.